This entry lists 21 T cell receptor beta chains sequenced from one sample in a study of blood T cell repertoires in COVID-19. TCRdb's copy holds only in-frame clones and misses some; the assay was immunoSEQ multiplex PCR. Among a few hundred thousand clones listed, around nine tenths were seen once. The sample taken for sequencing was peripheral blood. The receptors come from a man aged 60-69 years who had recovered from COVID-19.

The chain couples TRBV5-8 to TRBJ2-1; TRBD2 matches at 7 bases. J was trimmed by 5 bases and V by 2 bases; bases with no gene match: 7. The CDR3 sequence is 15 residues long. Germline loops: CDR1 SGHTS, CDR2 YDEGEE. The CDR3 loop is CASSLSLAVNNEQFF. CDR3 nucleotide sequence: TGTGCCAGCAGCTTATCCCTAGCGGTGAACAATGAGCAGTTCTTC.

CDR3 sequence reads: CASSRRIAGDSNEQFF. The CDR3 DNA reads as TGTGCCAGCAGCCGTCGGATAGCGGGAGATTCTAATGAGCAGTTCTTC. V usage is TRBV3-1 (or the pseudogene TRBV3-2) and J usage is TRBJ2-1, with 9 bases aligning to TRBD2. The V gene's germline CDR1 is LGHDT and CDR2 YNNKEL (reference sequence). The CDR3 is 16 residues long. J gave up 7 bases and V 4 bases, and 11 bases lay outside the gene matches.

Here the CDR3 DNA reads TGTGCCAGCTCAACCGGGACAGGGAGCAATCAGCCCCAGCATTTT. The encoded protein is CASSTGTGSNQPQHF. The genes are TRBV18 and TRBJ1-5, with TRBD1 matching over 9 bases. J was trimmed by 1 base and V by 5 bases; bases with no gene match: 3. Germline values: CDR1 KGHSH, CDR2 LQKENI. This CDR3 spans 15 amino acids.

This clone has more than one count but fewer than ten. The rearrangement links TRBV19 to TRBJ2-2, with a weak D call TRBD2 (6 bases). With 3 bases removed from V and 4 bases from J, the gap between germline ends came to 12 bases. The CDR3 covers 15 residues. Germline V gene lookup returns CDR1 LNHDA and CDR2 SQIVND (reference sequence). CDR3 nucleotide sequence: TGTGCCAGTAGTATCTCGGGAGCTGGCACCGGGGAGCTGTTTTTT. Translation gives CASSISGAGTGELFF.

CDR3 amino acids: CAAAIPLGPSGGRENNEQFF. For the CDR3, the DNA is TGTGCTGCAGCTATACCCCTCGGCCCCTCGGGGGGACGGGAAAACAATGAGCAGTTCTTC. The chain couples TRBV21-1 to TRBJ2-1; TRBD2 was called by the table and not checked on the DNA. TRBV21-1 corresponds to a pseudogene. The CDR3 consists of 20 residues.

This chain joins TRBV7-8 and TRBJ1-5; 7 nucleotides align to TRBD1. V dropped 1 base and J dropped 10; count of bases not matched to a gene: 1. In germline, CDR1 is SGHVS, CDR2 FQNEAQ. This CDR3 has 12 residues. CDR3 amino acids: CASSLGTGPQHF. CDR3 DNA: TGTGCCAGCAGCTTAGGGACAGGTCCCCAGCATTTT.

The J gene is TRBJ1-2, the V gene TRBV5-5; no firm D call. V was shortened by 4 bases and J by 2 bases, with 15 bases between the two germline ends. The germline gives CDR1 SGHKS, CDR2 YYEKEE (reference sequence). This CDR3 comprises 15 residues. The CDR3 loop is CASSLHGDGNYGYTF. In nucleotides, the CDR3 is TGTGCCAGCAGCCTGCACGGAGACGGCAACTATGGCTACACCTTC.

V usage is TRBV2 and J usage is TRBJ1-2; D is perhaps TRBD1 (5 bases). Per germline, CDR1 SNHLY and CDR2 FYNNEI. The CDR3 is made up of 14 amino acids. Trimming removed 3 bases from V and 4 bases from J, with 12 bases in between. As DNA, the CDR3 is TGTGCCAGCAGTGAGCGGGGGTTTCGCTATGGCTACACCTTC. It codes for CASSERGFRYGYTF.

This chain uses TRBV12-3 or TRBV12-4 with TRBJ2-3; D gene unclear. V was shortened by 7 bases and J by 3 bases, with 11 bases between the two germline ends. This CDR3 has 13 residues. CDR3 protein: CASTPRSTDTQYF. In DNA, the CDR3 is TGTGCCAGCACCCCCCGTAGTACAGATACGCAGTATTTT.

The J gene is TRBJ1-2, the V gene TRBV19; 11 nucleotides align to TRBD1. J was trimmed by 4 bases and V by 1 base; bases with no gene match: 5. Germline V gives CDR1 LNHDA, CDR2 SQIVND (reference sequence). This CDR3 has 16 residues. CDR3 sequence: CASSIGGQGAFYGYTF. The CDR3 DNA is TGTGCCAGTAGTATAGGCGGACAGGGGGCATTCTATGGCTACACCTTC.

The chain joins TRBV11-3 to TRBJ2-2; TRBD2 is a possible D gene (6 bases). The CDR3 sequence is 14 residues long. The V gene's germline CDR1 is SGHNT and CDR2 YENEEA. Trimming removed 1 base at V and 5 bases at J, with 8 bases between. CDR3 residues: CASSLGGRTGELFF. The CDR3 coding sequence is TGTGCCAGCAGCTTAGGAGGGAGGACCGGGGAGCTGTTTTTT.

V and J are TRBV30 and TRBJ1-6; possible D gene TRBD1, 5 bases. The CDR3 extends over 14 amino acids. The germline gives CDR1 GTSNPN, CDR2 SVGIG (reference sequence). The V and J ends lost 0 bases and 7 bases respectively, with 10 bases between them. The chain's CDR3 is CAWSVARVNSPLHF. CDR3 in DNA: TGTGCCTGGAGTGTGGCCAGGGTCAATTCACCCCTCCACTTT.

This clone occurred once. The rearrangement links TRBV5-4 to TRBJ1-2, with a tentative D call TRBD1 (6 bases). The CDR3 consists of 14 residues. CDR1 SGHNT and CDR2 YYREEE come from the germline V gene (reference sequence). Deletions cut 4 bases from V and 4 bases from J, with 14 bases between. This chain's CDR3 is CASSTRQVGYGYTF. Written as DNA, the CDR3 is TGTGCCAGCAGCACCCGACAGGTGGGCTATGGCTACACCTTC.

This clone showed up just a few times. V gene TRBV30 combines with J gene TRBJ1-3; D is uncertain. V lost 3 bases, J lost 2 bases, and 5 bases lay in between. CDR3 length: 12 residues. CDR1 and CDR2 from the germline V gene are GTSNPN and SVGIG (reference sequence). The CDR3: CAWSPTGNTIYF. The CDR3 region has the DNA TGTGCCTGGAGCCCAACTGGAAACACCATATATTTT.

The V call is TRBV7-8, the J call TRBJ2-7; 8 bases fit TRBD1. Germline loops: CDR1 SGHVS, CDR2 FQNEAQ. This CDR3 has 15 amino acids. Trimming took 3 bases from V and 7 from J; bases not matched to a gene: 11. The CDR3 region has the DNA TGTGCCAGCAGCTTGGGACAGGCGGGTGGGTCGGAGCAGTACTTC. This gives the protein CASSLGQAGGSEQYF. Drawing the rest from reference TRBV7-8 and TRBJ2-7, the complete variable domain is GAGVSQSPRYKVAKRGQDVALRCDPISGHVSLFWYQQALGQGPEFLTYFQNEAQLDKSGLPSDRFFAERPEGSVSTLKIQRTQQEDSAVYLCASSLGQAGGSEQYFGPGTRLTVT.

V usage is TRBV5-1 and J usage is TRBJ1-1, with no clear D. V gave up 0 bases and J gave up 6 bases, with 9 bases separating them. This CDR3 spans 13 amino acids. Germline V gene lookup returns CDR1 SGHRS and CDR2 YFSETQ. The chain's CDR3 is CASSLGLAAEAFF. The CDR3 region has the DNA TGCGCCAGCAGCTTGGGGCTGGCTGCTGAAGCTTTCTTT.

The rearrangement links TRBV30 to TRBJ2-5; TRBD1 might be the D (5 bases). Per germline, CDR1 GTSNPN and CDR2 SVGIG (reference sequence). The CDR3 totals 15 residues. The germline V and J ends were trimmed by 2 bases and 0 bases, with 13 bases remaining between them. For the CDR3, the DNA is TGTGCCTGGAGTAACTCCGCAGGGTACCAAGAGACCCAGTACTTC. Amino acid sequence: CAWSNSAGYQETQYF.

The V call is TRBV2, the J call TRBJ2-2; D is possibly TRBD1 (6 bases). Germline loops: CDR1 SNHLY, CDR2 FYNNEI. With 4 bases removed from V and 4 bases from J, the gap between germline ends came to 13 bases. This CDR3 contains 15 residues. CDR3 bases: TGTGCCAGCAGTGCCAGGGGCCAGGGCACCGGGGAGCTGTTTTTT. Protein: CASSARGQGTGELFF.

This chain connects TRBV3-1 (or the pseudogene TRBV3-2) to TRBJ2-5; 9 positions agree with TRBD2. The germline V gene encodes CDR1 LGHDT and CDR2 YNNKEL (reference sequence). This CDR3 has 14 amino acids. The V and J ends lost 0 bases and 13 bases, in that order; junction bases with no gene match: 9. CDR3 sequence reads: CASSQDIRRGGGYF. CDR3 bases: TGTGCCAGCAGCCAAGATATTCGTCGCGGGGGGGGGTACTTC.

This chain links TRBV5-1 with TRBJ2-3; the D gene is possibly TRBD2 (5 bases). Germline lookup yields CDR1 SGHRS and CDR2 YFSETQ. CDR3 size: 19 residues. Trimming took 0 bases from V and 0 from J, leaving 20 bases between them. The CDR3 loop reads CASSLEGSIRRRSTDTQYF. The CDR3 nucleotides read TGCGCCAGCAGCTTGGAAGGGTCCATCCGCAGGAGGAGCACAGATACGCAGTATTTT.

The CDR3 loop is CASSQDLGFTGRGEKLFF. Here the CDR3 DNA reads TGCGCCAGCAGCCAAGATCTTGGTTTTACAGGGAGGGGTGAAAAACTGTTTTTT. This chain links TRBV4-1 with TRBJ1-4, with D maybe TRBD1 (6 bases). The CDR3 length is 18 residues. V dropped 0 bases and J dropped 7 bases, with 21 bases sitting between them. Germline CDR1 reads MGHRA; CDR2 reads YSYEKL.